What follows describes a single T cell receptor beta chain. The antigen is unknown. With random hexamers, about 0.5 to 1 ug RNA was reverse transcribed. The TCR beta CDR3 was amplified by immunoSEQ multiplex PCR across 54 Vbeta, 13 Jbeta. MiXCR was run by TCRdb on the immunoSEQ multiplex PCR reads, yielding one entry per CDR3 protein. The top ten hold 0.1% of the sample, which has roughly 190,000 distinct CDR3 sequences, about 93% seen once. The sample comes from a study of CD8 T cells in Susac syndrome. Whole-study findings and limits: The number of individuals included in the study's TCR sequencing and HLA analysis was acknowledged as relatively small.

In germline, CDR1 is SGHRS, CDR2 YFSETQ. The ends were cut back, 3 bases at V and 5 bases at J, with 15 bases in the middle. The CDR3 contains 15 residues. Sequencing was performed on CD4+ T cells from PBMCs. The source is a human donor in good health. The gene calls are TRBV5-1 and TRBJ2-1, with D perhaps matching TRBD2 (5 bases). The chain's CDR3 is CASSYPGGRNNEQFF. In DNA, the CDR3 is TGCGCCAGCAGCTACCCAGGAGGTAGGAACAATGAGCAGTTCTTC. The whole variable domain, filled in from reference TRBV5-1 and TRBJ2-1, reads KAGVTQTPRYLIKTRGQQVTLSCSPISGHRSVSWYQQTPGQGLQFLFEYFSETQRNKGNFPGRFSGRQFSNSRSEMNVSTLELGDSALYLCASSYPGGRNNEQFFGPGTRLTVL.